The clone carrying this T cell receptor (beta chain) was counted a few times. What it recognizes is unknown. TCRdb reprocessed the 5' RACE reads with MiXCR, giving one entry per CDR3 protein. Of 250,000 to 350,000 distinct CDR3 sequences listed, roughly 15% are singletons. Germline V lookup: CDR1 SGHRS, CDR2 YFSETQ. The CDR3 extends over 15 amino acids. Trimming took 5 bases from V and 4 from J; bases not matched to a gene: 10. The sample comes from a study of T-cell memory formation after mild COVID-19. Study findings and constraints: That cross-reactive memory joined was suggested by some responding clones appearing in pre-infection memory. Contracting clones, day 15 to 85, had balanced CD4/CD8, and later expanders favored CD4+.

Sample: PBMCs or a T cell subset sorted from them (not recorded which). This clonotype was sampled from a young man who had mild COVID-19 (a few samples of this study predate the infection). Cell type and time point are not known. This chain links TRBV5-1 with TRBJ1-1, with 8 bases aligning to TRBD1. CDR3: CASSLPGGPGTEAFF. The CDR3 DNA sequence: TGCGCCAGCAGTTTGCCAGGGGGCCCGGGCACTGAAGCTTTCTTT.